This T cell receptor beta chain was identified in a study of cytomegalovirus exposure and HLA in healthy donors. Study-level points and caveats: As confirmed in vitro, a few CMV-associated chains were specific for CMV antigens. Altogether, 160 or so TCR beta chains were recorded as cytomegalovirus-associated.

A few counts support this clone. Its matching antigen is unknown. The CDR3 is 13 residues long. CDR1 is MNHEY, CDR2 SVGAGI, per germline. V dropped 0 bases and J dropped 6 bases, with 6 bases sitting between them. Libraries were prepared by immunoSEQ multiplex PCR; TCRdb keeps only in-frame clonotypes and omits some of them. The sample contains more than 300,000 clones, more than 80% of which appear only once. The sequenced material came from PBMCs. This chain connects TRBV6-5 to TRBJ1-5; D is undetermined. The receptor comes from a woman under 30 in good health and CMV-seronegative. The CDR3 sequence: CASSYSEIQPQHF. DNA of the CDR3: TGTGCCAGCAGTTACTCGGAGATTCAGCCCCAGCATTTT.